This record concerns one T cell receptor (beta chain) sequence. Its antigen is undetermined. V dropped 2 bases and J dropped 2; count of bases not matched to a gene: 1. The CDR3 length is 15 residues. Germline V lookup: CDR1 MGHDK, CDR2 SYGVNS. The record originates from a study of T cell responses to AZD1222 COVID-19 vaccine. At the level of the study: Timing groups of about 4 and about 12 weeks for second doses were pooled. Notes on the study in general: Baseline seropositivity occurred in only a handful of AZD1222 recipients.

Some clones are missing from TCRdb's copy, which holds only in-frame ones; the method was immunoSEQ multiplex PCR. The data contain approximately 150,000 clones, 85% to 95% of them singletons. This material consisted of peripheral blood, taken on day 0 of AZD1222 vaccination. The receptor's source is an adult in good health. The chain carries TRBV25-1 and TRBJ2-3, with TRBD2 matching 10 bases. The CDR3, as DNA: TGTGCCAGCAGTGAACTAGCGGGAGACACAGATACGCAGTATTTT. Translating gives CASSELAGDTDTQYF. The variable domain in full, with the rest retrieved from reference TRBV25-1 and TRBJ2-3, is EADIYQTPRYLVIGTGKKITLECSQTMGHDKMYWYQQDPGMELHLIHYSYGVNSTEKGDLSSESTVSRIRTEHFPLTLESARPSHTSQYLCASSELAGDTDTQYFGPGTRLTVL.